The T cell receptor (beta chain) under discussion was sequenced for a study of T cell responses to AZD1222 COVID-19 vaccine. Overall study context: Second-dose recipients at about 4 or about 12 weeks were treated as one pooled group.

Germline CDR1 and CDR2: MDHEN and SYDVKM. The V gene lost 11 bases and the J gene lost 5 bases, with 18 bases spanning the gap. The CDR3 has 13 amino acids. The assay was immunoSEQ multiplex PCR, and TCRdb's table has in-frame clones only and misses some. The sample includes roughly 120,000 clones, more than 70% of them seen just once. The V call is TRBV28, the J call TRBJ1-2; D not resolved. This TCR derives from an adult in good health. Here the sequenced sample was peripheral blood, taken on day 0 of AZD1222 vaccination. CDR3 nucleotides: TGTGCCTCCCGGACTCCCGGGATATATGGCTACACCTTC. It codes for CASRTPGIYGYTF.